This T cell receptor (beta chain) was retrieved from a study of blood T cell repertoires in COVID-19. Whole-study context: T cells, B-cell-depleted T cells, or PBMCs provided the cDNA or gDNA that served as material.

Measured with immunoSEQ multiplex PCR; TCRdb has only the in-frame clones, and not every one. This table holds 9,500 to 15,000 clones, roughly 70% found once. The ends were cut back, 4 bases at V and 3 bases at J, with 4 bases in the middle. Germline lookup yields CDR1 SEHNR and CDR2 FQNEAQ (reference sequence). The CDR3 length is 12 residues. Sequencing used peripheral blood. This receptor was taken from a man aged 55 to 70 with COVID-19, enrolled during active disease. This chain connects TRBV7-9 to TRBJ1-5; D ambiguous. The CDR3 sequence is CASSSNNQPQHF. CDR3 coding DNA: TGTGCCAGCAGCTCAAACAATCAGCCCCAGCATTTT.